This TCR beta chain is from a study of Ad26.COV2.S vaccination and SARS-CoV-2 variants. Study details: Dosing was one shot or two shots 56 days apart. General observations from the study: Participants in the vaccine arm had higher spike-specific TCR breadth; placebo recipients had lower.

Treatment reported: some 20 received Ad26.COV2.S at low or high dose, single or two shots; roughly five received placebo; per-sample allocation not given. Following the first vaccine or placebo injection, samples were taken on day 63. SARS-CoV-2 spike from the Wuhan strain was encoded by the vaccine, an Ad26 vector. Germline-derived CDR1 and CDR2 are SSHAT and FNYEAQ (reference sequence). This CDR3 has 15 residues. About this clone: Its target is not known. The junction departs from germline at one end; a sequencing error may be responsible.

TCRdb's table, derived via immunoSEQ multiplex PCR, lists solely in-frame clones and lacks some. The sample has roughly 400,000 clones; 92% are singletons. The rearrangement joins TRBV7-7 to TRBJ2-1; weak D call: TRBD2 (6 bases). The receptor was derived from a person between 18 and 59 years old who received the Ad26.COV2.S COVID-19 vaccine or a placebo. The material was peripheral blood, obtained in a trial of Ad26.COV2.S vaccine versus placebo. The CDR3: CASSLTSNSYNEQFF. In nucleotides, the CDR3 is TGTGCTAGCAGCTTAACTAGCAACTCCTACAATGAGCAGTTCTTC.